This T cell receptor (beta chain) was found in a study of early T cells in non-severe SARS-CoV-2 infection. Each CDR3 protein gets one entry after TCRdb re-called the 5' RACE reads with MiXCR. The sample has about 83,000 distinct CDR3 sequences, around 15% seen once; the top ten hold approximately 3.3%. This clonotype was counted between two and nine times. Sequenced sample: whole blood. This receptor was obtained from an adult who was a healthcare worker with PCR-confirmed SARS-CoV-2 infection or an uninfected control (not recorded which).

CDR3 region: CASSLVGSRETQYF. The CDR3 coding sequence is TGTGCCAGCAGCTTGGTAGGCAGCCGAGAGACCCAGTACTTC. The chain combines TRBV5-4 with TRBJ2-5, with no clear D. Between the trimmed V and J ends, which lost 0 bases and 4 bases, there was a span of 10 bases. Germline loops: CDR1 SGHNT, CDR2 YYREEE (reference sequence). There are 14 residues in the CDR3.